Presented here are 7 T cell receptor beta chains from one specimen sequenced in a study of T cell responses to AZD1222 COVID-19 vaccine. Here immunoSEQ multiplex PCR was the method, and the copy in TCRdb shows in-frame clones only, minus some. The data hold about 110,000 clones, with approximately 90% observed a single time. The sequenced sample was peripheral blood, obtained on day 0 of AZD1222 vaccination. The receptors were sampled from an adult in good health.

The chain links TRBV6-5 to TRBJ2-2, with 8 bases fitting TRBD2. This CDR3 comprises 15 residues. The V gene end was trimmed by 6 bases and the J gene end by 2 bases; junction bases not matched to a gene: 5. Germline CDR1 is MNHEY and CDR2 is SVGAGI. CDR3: CASRAGGYNTGELFF. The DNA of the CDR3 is TGTGCCAGCAGGGCGGGGGGTTACAACACCGGGGAGCTGTTTTTT.

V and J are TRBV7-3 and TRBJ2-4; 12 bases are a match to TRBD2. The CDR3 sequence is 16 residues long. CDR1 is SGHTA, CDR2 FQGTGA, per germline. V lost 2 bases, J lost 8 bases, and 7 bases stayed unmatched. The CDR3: CASSLEPPSGRDIQYF. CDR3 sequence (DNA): TGTGCCAGCAGCTTAGAACCTCCTAGCGGGAGGGACATTCAGTACTTC.

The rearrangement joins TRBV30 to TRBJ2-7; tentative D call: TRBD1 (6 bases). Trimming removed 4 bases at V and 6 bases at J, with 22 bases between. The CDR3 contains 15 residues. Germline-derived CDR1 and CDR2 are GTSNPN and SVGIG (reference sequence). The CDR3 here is CAWTPSGTWALEQYF. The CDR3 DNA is TGTGCCTGGACCCCGTCCGGGACATGGGCCCTCGAGCAGTACTTC.

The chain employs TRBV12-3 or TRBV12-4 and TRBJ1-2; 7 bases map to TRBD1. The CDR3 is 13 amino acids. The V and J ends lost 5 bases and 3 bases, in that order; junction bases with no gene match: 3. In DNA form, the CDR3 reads TGTGCCAGCAGTCGGACAGGAGACTATGGCTACACCTTC. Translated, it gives CASSRTGDYGYTF.

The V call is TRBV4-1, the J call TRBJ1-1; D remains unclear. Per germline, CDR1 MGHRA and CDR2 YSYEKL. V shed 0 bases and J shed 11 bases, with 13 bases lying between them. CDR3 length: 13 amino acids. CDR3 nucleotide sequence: TGCGCCAGCAGCCAAGAGAGTGAGAGGGCCGCTTTCTTT. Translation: CASSQESERAAFF.

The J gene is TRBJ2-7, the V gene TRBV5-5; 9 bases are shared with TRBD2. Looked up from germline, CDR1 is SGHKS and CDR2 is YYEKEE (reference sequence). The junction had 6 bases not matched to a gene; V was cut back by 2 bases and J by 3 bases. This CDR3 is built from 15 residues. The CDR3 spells CASSFGASGVYEQYF. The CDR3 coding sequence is TGTGCCAGCAGCTTCGGTGCTAGCGGGGTCTACGAGCAGTACTTC.

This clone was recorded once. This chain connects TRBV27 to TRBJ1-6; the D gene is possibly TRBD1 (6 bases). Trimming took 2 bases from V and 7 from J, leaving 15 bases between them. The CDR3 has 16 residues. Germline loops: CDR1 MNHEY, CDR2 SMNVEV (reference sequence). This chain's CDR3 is CASSLGQGSFNSPLHF. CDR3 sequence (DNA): TGTGCCAGCAGTTTAGGTCAGGGGAGTTTCAATTCACCCCTCCACTTT.